This T cell receptor beta chain was found in a study of memory CD4+ T cells and cytomegalovirus serostatus. Study-wide results and limits: Suggested: most of the CMV-linked TCR signature lies in CD4+ memory cells.

Germline values: CDR1 MDHEN, CDR2 SYDVKM. CDR3 length: 11 amino acids. V shed 10 bases and J shed 10 bases, with 16 bases lying between them. On this clone: Antigen unknown.

Profiled with immunoSEQ multiplex PCR; TCRdb holds only in-frame clones, not every one. The sample lists about 44,000 clones; around 80% were seen once. Single viable CD3+CD4+CD8-CD45RO+ cells were sorted as the memory CD4+ T cells. The chain couples TRBV28 to TRBJ1-1; D is undetermined. This clonotype originated in an adult in good health and CMV-seronegative. Sequencing was carried out using memory CD4+ T cells from blood. The CDR3 loop is CAISDRSVAFF. The CDR3 coding sequence is TGTGCCATCTCTGACCGGTCGGTAGCTTTCTTT. Variable domain in full (rest from reference TRBV28 and TRBJ1-1): DVKVTQSSRYLVKRTGEKVFLECVQDMDHENMFWYRQDPGLGLRLIYFSYDVKMKEKGDIPEGYSVSREKKERFSLILESASTNQTSMYLCAISDRSVAFFGQGTRLTVV.